These 4 T cell receptor beta chains originate from one sample sequenced in a study of cytomegalovirus exposure and HLA in healthy donors. PCR involved 60 Vbeta and 13 Jbeta primers. Repertoires were generated with immunoSEQ multiplex PCR, while TCRdb's copy carries only in-frame clones and drops some. Found here are around 120,000 clones, 8.5% to 10% of them singletons; the top ten hold over 2.5%. The sequenced sample consisted of PBMCs. The receptors were gathered from a man under 40 in good health and CMV-seronegative.

A few counts support this clone. The rearrangement links TRBV10-1 to TRBJ2-3; a possible D gene is TRBD1 (6 bases). With 5 bases removed from V and 2 bases from J, the gap between germline ends came to 14 bases. The germline gives CDR1 WNHNN, CDR2 SYGVQD (reference sequence). The CDR3 contains 15 residues. The DNA of the CDR3 is TGCGCCAGCAGTACCCGGGACACCGACACAGATACGCAGTATTTT. Protein sequence: CASSTRDTDTDTQYF.

This sequence joins TRBV7-6 and TRBJ2-1; D uncertain. Trimming removed 5 bases at V and 8 bases at J, with 10 bases between. The V gene's germline CDR1 is SGHVS and CDR2 FNYEAQ. This CDR3 has 12 amino acids. CDR3 sequence: CASSAYRYEQFF. DNA of the CDR3: TGTGCCAGCAGCGCCTACAGATATGAGCAGTTCTTC.

This clone was counted only a few times. The rearrangement uses TRBV4-3 and TRBJ1-1; no firm D call. CDR3 length: 13 residues. Germline lookup yields CDR1 LGHNA and CDR2 YSLEER. Trimming removed 1 base at V and 5 bases at J, with 8 bases between. The CDR3 here is CASSQVGKTEAFF. CDR3 coding DNA: TGCGCCAGCAGCCAAGTGGGCAAAACTGAAGCTTTCTTT.

This clone has only a few counts. The chain joins TRBV18 to TRBJ1-4; TRBD1 agrees at 7 bases. V shed 3 bases, J shed 3 bases, and the junction held 10 bases outside the gene matches. Germline CDR1 is KGHSH and CDR2 is LQKENI. CDR3 length equals 17 residues. The CDR3: CASSPGDSLLANEKLFF. The CDR3, as DNA: TGTGCCAGCTCACCGGGGGACAGCCTCTTGGCTAATGAAAAACTGTTTTTT.